This T cell receptor beta chain was documented in a study of cytomegalovirus exposure and HLA in healthy donors (dated by TCRdb to the late 2010s). Background on the whole study: An earlier analysis of 587 of the donors reported 276 Gb of sequence data and 117 million unique TCR beta sequences obtained from about 179 million T cells. About 320 gigabases of sequencing data and approximately 80 million unique TCR sequences were included in an early release covering several hundred HLA-typed donors. The genetic ancestry cluster associated with self-reported Caucasian donors included over 80% of the 350 to 500 genotyped donors. The study aimed to test whether cataloging public T cell receptors could reveal signatures of past pathogen exposure. The study used immunosequencing to profile the T cell repertoires of approximately 640 subjects and linked those repertoires to cytomegalovirus serostatus. In addition to the first cohort of roughly 670 subjects, a separate validation cohort of 130 or so different subjects was used. To predict cytomegalovirus infection status, the study brought together high-throughput TCR immunosequencing, statistical association of individual TCRs with disease status, and machine learning. To study patterns of TCR occurrence, a later analysis re-analyzed previously published TCR beta repertoires from 700 or so donors and added high-resolution HLA genotyping. Rather than drawing on any new phenotypic data, the later analysis identified candidate immune exposures from TCR beta sequences and the way those sequences occurred across donors. An earlier analysis of some 500 of the donors applied high-throughput TCR beta sequencing to assess whether each TCR beta V gene segment acted as functional or pseudogenic. Alongside the repertoire data, information on donor age, sex, ethnicity and CMV serostatus was compiled. A later genetic analysis took genome-wide SNP genotypes for about 55% of the 666 donors and used that subset as a discovery cohort. All discovery cohort repertoires had been generated on a single sequencing platform. HLA typing included class I and class II loci at four-digit resolution. The number of donors typed differed by locus, with about 629-630 for A, B, C, DRB1 and DQB1, 522 for DQA1, approximately 580 for DPA1, and roughly 450 for DPB1. Four to six DR-DQ haplotypes were handled as single units for association and clustering, since linkage in the cohort was strong. Across approximately 400 genotyped donors of the cohort, an average of about 250,000 unique TCR beta nucleotide sequences per donor were sequenced, and roughly 20% of those sequences were non-productive.

Library prep was done by the immunoSEQ multiplex PCR assay. For the multiplex PCR, a mixture combining 60 forward primers for TCR Vbeta segments and 13 reverse primers for TCR Jbeta segments was used. A multiplex PCR assay on genomic DNA amplified the CDR3 region of rearranged TCR beta genes. On the Illumina HiSeq System, the amplified TCR beta libraries were sequenced as 87-base-pair reads. From the authors' description of their analysis: Across the 600 to 700 repertoires, a later analysis counted tens of millions of unique TCR beta chains, roughly 11 million of which were shared by at least two donors. Raw reads were error-corrected and collapsed into unique sequences with a nearest-neighbor algorithm that merged closely related sequences to remove PCR and sequencing errors. V, D and J gene segments were assigned by aligning CDR3 sequences to IMGT reference sequences. For a sequence to be retained, at least a six-nucleotide match to both a V gene segment and a J gene segment was required. Rearrangements were called productive when the CDR3 lacked stop codons and stayed in frame with V and J; all others were non-productive. Following IMGT convention, CDR3 was defined as the stretch from the second conserved V-encoded cysteine up to the conserved J-encoded phenylalanine. The earlier analysis of approximately 590 of the donors excluded any sequence lacking an unambiguous match to a single V gene segment. In an earlier analysis of more than 500 of the donors, a V segment was called functional when productive rearrangements were above 56.7%, and segregating when the standard deviation between donors exceeded 5%. To diagnose cytomegalovirus status from the catalog of TCR beta chain sequences, a statistical classification framework was built. In a later analysis, TCR nucleotide sequences were compared against IMGT/GENE-DB human TR gene sequences so that V and J genes could be assigned. The TCRdist pipeline was used in a later analysis to assign CDR3 sequences and most-parsimonious VDJ recombination scenarios. A later analysis defined each TCR beta chain by its CDR3 amino acid sequence plus V-gene family, and excluded reads lacking a unique V-gene family. A later analysis removed 592 highly shared, low-generation-probability nucleotide sequences to deal with suspected cross-contamination and a sequencing artifact. For each public chain, a later analysis derived a clonal expansion index from normalized ranks of inferred template counts within each repertoire. In a later analysis, generation probabilities were computed with a VDJ recombination model fitted to out-of-frame rearrangements, and the resulting probabilities were checked against IGoR. A later analysis scored TCR-TCR, TCR-HLA and TCR-CMV co-occurrence with hypergeometric tests, applying a repertoire-size bias correction to TCR pairs. A later analysis estimated false discovery rates by permuting HLA or CMV assignments 20 times. In a later analysis, co-occurring TCRs were grouped using DBSCAN, and TCRdist sequence similarity was added for clustering within HLA-allele-positive subsets. Co-occurrence clustering excluded repertoires with fewer than 30,000 or more than 120,000 public chains, plus five with anomalous nucleotide sharing. This immuneACCESS table, as held by TCRdb, lists in-frame sequences with V and J called but not all clones. Of the missing ones, under half trace to an unresolved V gene in checked studies; the others have no known cause. D and trimming were read from the DNA, whereas the V and J calls and clone size are those reported in that table. Across this sample there are 60,000 to 70,000 clones, with roughly 75% seen only once. The ten largest clones capture over 7.5% of the sample.

What the authors observed across the whole study: The cohort was sequenced for TCR beta chains only, and without alpha or paired-chain data the features that could be detected were limited. Sequencing depth was assumed to be roughly uniform across donors in the presence/absence analyses, though that assumption may not hold. The study listed approximately 160 TCR beta chains as associated with cytomegalovirus. Most TCR sequences were seen in very few donors, while some public TCRs were found in many individuals. HLA typing was unavailable for some donors at each locus, so association tests used only the typed subset. For the cohort, immune exposure information was limited to CMV serostatus. In both the original and validation cohorts, the classifier was reported to diagnose cytomegalovirus status with high specificity and sensitivity. The sequencing pipeline was judged likely to have produced a cluster of highly shared sequence variants as a technical artifact. When HLA alleles, especially DR and DQ, strongly co-occurred, TCR associations were difficult to assign to individual alleles. According to the authors, the approach could potentially be generalized to other disease states and immunological phenotypes. Linkage disequilibrium might explain the correlated functional status among segregating V segments, but an unknown experimental factor could not be ruled out. In a later analysis, HLA-associated TCR beta chains showed more clonal expansion and lower generation probabilities than non-associated chains that were equally common. Because counts were too low, approximately 18 rarely observed V segments, including chromosome 9 orphons, were excluded from the earlier analysis of about 500 of the donors. An earlier analysis of some 590 of the donors showed that most TCR beta V segments appeared in productive rearrangements either about 87% or about 30% of the time, which broadly matched IMGT annotations. Most CMV-associated TCR beta chains appeared to be HLA-restricted in a later analysis, and the HLA associations seemed to be driven largely by CMV exposure. A further reported finding was that TCR beta sequences accurately predicted the HLA-A and HLA-B alleles for most subjects in the first cohort. A later genetic analysis reported fewer N-insertions in productive TCRs among donors in an Asian-associated ancestry cluster than the roughly 690-donor mean. V-gene and J-gene trimming of TCR beta chains was associated with a missense DCLRE1C variant in a later genetic analysis, and the association was replicated in an independent cohort. In a later analysis, TCR association rates were found to vary across HLA loci, with the most associated TCRs seen for DRB1 alleles and the fewest for HLA-C alleles. In vitro tests confirmed that a few of the cytomegalovirus-associated TCR beta chains recognize cytomegalovirus antigens. In a later analysis, over 15,000 TCR beta sequences were associated with specific HLA alleles at a false discovery rate of 0.05. A later analysis reported that several top co-occurrence clusters appeared linked to parvovirus B19, influenza, CMV and Epstein-Barr virus.

Turning to this clone: No cognate antigen has been identified for it. Base qualities were left out, and no much larger clone turns up one base away.

In total, 666 healthy bone marrow donors made up the cohort. At the time of sampling, every cohort member was nominally healthy, though immune exposures that went unrecorded were likely present. The donor tested CMV seropositive and was one of the 289 seropositive cohort members. Every donor gave a peripheral blood sample, and the peripheral blood mononuclear cells from that sample were used for TCR beta sequencing. Genomic DNA was extracted from the blood cell samples with the Qiagen DNeasy Blood Extraction Kit. Sequenced: PBMCs. The receptor was isolated from a man between 60 and 75 years old in good health and CMV-seropositive.

Read as DNA, the sequence is TGCAGCGTGGGGACAGGGGGCATCAAGCAGTACTTC. This yields the protein CSVGTGGIKQYF. The chain is assembled from TRBV29-1 and TRBJ2-7, with TRBD1 matching 12 junction bases. The germline V and J ends show losses of 6 bases and 8 bases respectively, and no gene match explains 5 bases of the junction. Including the terminal cysteine and phenylalanine, the CDR3 comprises 12 residues. Only CDR3 DNA is held: 36 bases, read in frame from base 1. CDR1 and CDR2 (SQVTM, ANQGSEA) derive from the germline V gene.